The clone carrying this T cell receptor (beta chain) is a singleton in its sample. CDR1 and CDR2 from the germline V gene are SQVTM and ANQGSEA. The CDR3 has 13 residues. The J segment lost 6 bases and the V segment lost 4 bases, leaving 3 bases of the junction unmatched. Participant-given clinical history determined each cohort assignment. Some clones are missing from TCRdb's copy, which holds only in-frame ones; the method was immunoSEQ multiplex PCR. The profile shows about 250,000 clones, 75% to 90% of them singletons. The source of the sample is a study of blood T cell repertoires in COVID-19. Study in general: PBMCs, B-cell-depleted T cells, or T cells provided the cDNA or gDNA that made up the material.

The sequence was collected from a woman between 18 and 29 years old who had recovered from COVID-19. Material: PBMCs or T cells enriched from blood (not recorded which). The chain has TRBV29-1 and TRBJ1-2, with 12 bases aligning to TRBD1. CDR3 coding DNA: TGCAGCGTTGCGGGACAGGGGGCAGATGGCTACACCTTC. It encodes CSVAGQGADGYTF.